Listed below are T cell receptor beta chains from one sample, sequenced in a study of preoperative IRX-2 immunotherapy in early breast cancer. Measured with immunoSEQ multiplex PCR; TCRdb has only the in-frame clones, and not every one. The profile shows roughly 35,000 clones, over 90% of them singletons. Sample collection was performed from a patient treated with IRX-2 immunotherapy. Receptor source: a human donor with breast cancer. Both conserved end residues are part of each CDR3. Fields, in order: J gene, V gene, CDR3 protein.

>TRBJ1-4|TRBV18
CASSDRGEEKLFF
>TRBJ2-3|TRBV5-1
CASSLDRGRDTQYF
>TRBJ2-7|TRBV19
CASSGTDRVYEQYF
>TRBJ2-7|TRBV4-2
CASSQAQGAFEQYF
>TRBJ2-7|TRBV28
CASSLGTGGGQYF
>TRBJ2-7|TRBV29-1
CSVGTGQRYEQYF
>TRBJ2-3|TRBV7-9
CASSFRSGDTQYF
>TRBJ1-2|TRBV5-5
CASSTPGHSPANYGYTF
>TRBJ2-5|TRBV6-5
CASSYRDPPETQYF
>TRBJ2-2|TRBV4-1
CASRRTGTTVGGELFF
>TRBJ2-1|TRBV27
CASSFPSSYNEQFF
>TRBJ2-7|TRBV9
CASSVDLGQGLYEQYF
>TRBJ2-1|TRBV14
CASSRPTSFEQFF
>TRBJ2-5|TRBV11-2
CASSFRTGLVDF
>TRBJ1-5|TRBV29-1
CSVGGTGSNQPQHF
>TRBJ2-4|TRBV6-5
CASIGPGAKNIQYF
>TRBJ2-7|TRBV5-4
CASSLRDRPFYEQYF
>TRBJ1-1|TRBV6-5
CASIRDQINTEAFF
>TRBJ2-7|TRBV4-2
CASSQGRASGRPPYEQYF
>TRBJ2-1|TRBV7-2
CASSLAPPYNEQFF
>TRBJ2-7|TRBV7-8
CASSFSYEQYF
>TRBJ1-2|TRBV19
CASSIGTGAGYGYTF
>TRBJ1-5|TRBV19
CASSIQGGDQPQHF
>TRBJ2-5|TRBV27
CASSPLGTAQETQYF
>TRBJ1-2|TRBV18
CASSPPKGGHGYTF
>TRBJ1-3|TRBV5-8
CASSLGPDGNTIYF
>TRBJ2-7|TRBV27
CASSSAVKQYF
>TRBJ2-1|TRBV9
CASSVEEYNEQFF
>TRBJ1-1|TRBV7-9
CASSFYTGINTEAFF
>TRBJ2-3|TRBV19
CASSPQTSGRDTQYF
>TRBJ1-2|TRBV9
CASSVGTPYGYTF
>TRBJ2-7|TRBV7-9
CASSASSGDYYEQYF
>TRBJ2-7|TRBV4-1
CASSRNAPYEQYF
>TRBJ2-3|TRBV27
CASSLFFSGEEDTQYF
>TRBJ1-2|TRBV6-6
CASSYKEDYGYTF
>TRBJ2-7|TRBV7-3
CASSLGRTYEQYF
>TRBJ2-2|TRBV11-2
CASSLLAGELFF
>TRBJ2-1|TRBV28
CASSLHGLADNEQFF
>TRBJ1-2|TRBV5-6
CASSLGRNYGYTF
>TRBJ1-1|TRBV10-3
CAISESSGGSTEAFF
>TRBJ2-1|TRBV12-5
CASGLGSAGGYNEQFF
>TRBJ2-7|TRBV7-3
CASSFSYEQYF
>TRBJ2-5|TRBV7-3
CASSANPGGQETQYF
>TRBJ2-7|TRBV13
CASSLETSGTYEQYF
>TRBJ2-6|TRBV27
CASSISTGTPQVLTF
>TRBJ1-1|TRBV7-9
CASSLEGVTEAFF
>TRBJ2-1|TRBV5-1
CASSLGGVDNEQFF
>TRBJ2-7|TRBV27
CASADYNSYEQYF
>TRBJ1-4|TRBV28
CASSLGPGETLPKLFF
>TRBJ2-1|TRBV9
CASSVGDYNNEQFF
>TRBJ1-3|TRBV11-2
CASSYEGSSGNTIYF
>TRBJ2-7|TRBV5-1
CASSLDREYYEQYF
>TRBJ2-1|TRBV29-1
CSVPRVAGARGEQFF